A single sample gave rise to the 25 T cell receptor beta chains below, sequenced in a study of shared clonotypes between healthy human individuals. TCRdb's table, derived via immunoSEQ multiplex PCR, lists solely in-frame clones and lacks some. The data show about 980,000 clones, about 80% seen once. Sequenced input: memory CD4+ T cells sorted from blood. Specified subset: CD45RA-negative fraction. The source of these receptors is a man aged 18 to 30 in good health.

V usage is TRBV5-5 and J usage is TRBJ2-2; D is perhaps TRBD2 (7 bases). This CDR3 spans 15 amino acids. CDR1 and CDR2 (germline): SGHKS, YYEKEE (reference sequence). V was cut by 5 bases and J by 3 bases, with 14 bases left in between. The CDR3: CASSLGGRDTGELFF. The CDR3 nucleotides are TGTGCCAGCAGTCTGGGGGGGCGAGACACCGGGGAGCTGTTTTTT.

This clone has only a few counts. The sample has other DNA sequences that encode this CDR3 too. The rearrangement joins TRBV5-1 to TRBJ2-3, with 11 bases identical to TRBD2. The CDR3 is 16 amino acids. Per the germline V gene, CDR1 is SGHRS and CDR2 is YFSETQ. V trimming: 1 base; J trimming: 3 bases; junction bases outside the gene matches: 4. CDR3 amino acids: CASSLRLAGGTDTQYF. CDR3 DNA: TGCGCCAGCAGCTTGCGCCTAGCGGGGGGTACAGATACGCAGTATTTT.

The genes are TRBV5-4 and TRBJ1-1, with 8 bases aligning to TRBD1. J lost 5 bases, V lost 9 bases, and 9 bases had no gene match. The CDR3 contains 13 residues. Germline loops: CDR1 SGHNT, CDR2 YYREEE (reference sequence). The CDR3 region has the DNA TGTGCCACAGGTCCAGGGGGCCGAACTGAAGCTTTCTTT. Residues: CATGPGGRTEAFF.

The genes are TRBV19 and TRBJ2-3, with D possibly matching TRBD2 (6 bases). V lost 5 bases and J lost 0, with 12 bases in between. Germline V gene lookup returns CDR1 LNHDA and CDR2 SQIVND (reference sequence). This CDR3 is built from 15 residues. In DNA, the CDR3 is TGTGCCAGTAGTGCCCGACTAGTTAGCACAGATACGCAGTATTTT. Protein: CASSARLVSTDTQYF. Full variable domain (remainder filled in from reference TRBV19 and TRBJ2-3): DGGITQSPKYLFRKEGQNVTLSCEQNLNHDAMYWYRQDPGQGLRLIYYSQIVNDFQKGDIAEGYSVSREKKESFPLTVTSAQKNPTAFYLCASSARLVSTDTQYFGPGTRLTVL.

This clone was recorded a few times. The chain is built from TRBV14 and TRBJ1-2; tentative D call: TRBD1 (5 bases). V lost 3 bases, J lost 8 bases, and 13 bases lay in between. This CDR3 region has 13 residues. Germline V CDR1 and CDR2: SGHDN, FVKESK. The CDR3 reads CASSQGRVGGYTF. CDR3 bases: TGTGCCAGCAGCCAGGGCAGGGTCGGAGGCTACACCTTC.

The chain uses TRBV6-1 and TRBJ2-7; TRBD1 aligns across 8 bases. The CDR3 totals 15 residues. J was trimmed by 4 bases and V by 7 bases; bases with no gene match: 12. Germline V lookup: CDR1 MNHNS, CDR2 SASEGT. The CDR3 is CASTDSAGGIYEQYF. CDR3 bases: TGTGCCAGCACCGATTCGGCAGGGGGCATTTACGAGCAGTACTTC.

The table lists this clone with a few counts. The chain is built from TRBV12-5 and TRBJ2-3, with TRBD2 identical over 15 bases. The CDR3 loop spans 18 amino acids. Germline loops: CDR1 LGHNT, CDR2 FRNRAP. The junction had 7 bases not matched to a gene; V was cut back by 4 bases and J by 2 bases. The CDR3 is CASGWGTSGRSSTDTQYF. The CDR3 DNA reads TGTGCTAGTGGTTGGGGGACTAGCGGGAGGTCCTCCACAGATACGCAGTATTTT. Full variable domain (missing parts from reference TRBV12-5 and TRBJ2-3): DARVTQTPRHKVTEMGQEVTMRCQPILGHNTVFWYRQTMMQGLELLAYFRNRAPLDDSGMPKDRFSAEMPDATLATLKIQPSEPRDSAVYFCASGWGTSGRSSTDTQYFGPGTRLTVL.

The V call is TRBV25-1, the J call TRBJ1-4, with 8 bases matching TRBD1. Germline trimming cut 4 bases from V and 4 bases from J; bases unmatched to any gene: 11. The CDR3 sequence is 17 residues long. The germline V gene encodes CDR1 MGHDK and CDR2 SYGVNS. The CDR3 is CASSVSRGQGNNEKLFF. The DNA for the CDR3 is TGTGCCAGCAGTGTGTCTCGAGGACAGGGCAATAATGAAAAACTGTTTTTT. The variable domain in full, completed from reference TRBV25-1 and TRBJ1-4, reads EADIYQTPRYLVIGTGKKITLECSQTMGHDKMYWYQQDPGMELHLIHYSYGVNSTEKGDLSSESTVSRIRTEHFPLTLESARPSHTSQYLCASSVSRGQGNNEKLFFGSGTQLSVL.

This chain uses TRBV10-3 with TRBJ2-1, with 7 bases that match TRBD2. J lost 2 bases, V lost 5 bases, and 6 bases had no gene match. The CDR3 loop spans 15 amino acids. In germline, CDR1 is ENHRY, CDR2 SYGVKD. CDR3 loop: CAISPGGLTYNEQFF. CDR3 coding DNA: TGTGCCATCAGTCCGGGGGGACTAACCTACAATGAGCAGTTCTTC.

The gene calls are TRBV5-1 and TRBJ2-5, with TRBD1 matching 7 bases. The germline V gene encodes CDR1 SGHRS and CDR2 YFSETQ. After removal of 4 bases from V and 5 bases from J, the junction contained 11 bases not matched to a gene. The CDR3 runs to 15 residues. The chain's CDR3 is CASSDGQGDTETQYF. CDR3 nucleotide sequence: TGCGCCAGCAGCGATGGGCAGGGGGATACGGAGACCCAGTACTTC.

J is TRBJ2-5 and V is TRBV27; D tentatively fits TRBD1 or TRBD2 (5 bases each). This CDR3 spans 13 amino acids. V was cut by 8 bases and J by 2 bases, with 12 bases left in between. Looked up from germline, CDR1 is MNHEY and CDR2 is SMNVEV (reference sequence). In DNA, the CDR3 is TGTGCCAGCGCGAGGGGTAATCAAGAGACCCAGTACTTC. Its protein is CASARGNQETQYF.

A note on this clone: This sample also contains other DNA sequences that code for the same CDR3. V usage is TRBV2 and J usage is TRBJ2-3; D is undetermined. V lost 2 bases and J lost 1, with 4 bases in between. The CDR3 totals 13 residues. Germline CDR1 and CDR2: SNHLY and FYNNEI. This chain's CDR3 is CASSELGTDTQYF. The CDR3 DNA follows: TGTGCCAGCAGTGAATTGGGCACAGATACGCAGTATTTT.

The CDR3 sequence is CASSLSKRQHTSISYNSPLHF. For the CDR3, the DNA is TGTGCCAGCAGTTTATCGAAGCGGCAGCACACGTCAATCTCCTATAATTCACCCCTCCACTTT. The chain recombines TRBV27 with TRBJ1-6; D gene unclear. V shed 0 bases and J shed 0 bases, with 21 bases lying between them. The length of the CDR3 is 21 residues. The germline CDR1 and CDR2 sequences are MNHEY and SMNVEV (reference sequence).

This clone was recorded a few times. The V call is TRBV9, the J call TRBJ2-2, with a weak D call TRBD2 (6 bases). V shed 4 bases and J shed 1 base, with 11 bases lying between them. CDR3 length equals 15 residues. CDR1 SGDLS and CDR2 YYNGEE come from the germline V gene. The CDR3 nucleotides are TGTGCCAGCAGCTTTTTGGGAGGGAACACCGGGGAGCTGTTTTTT. Protein product: CASSFLGGNTGELFF.

The chain links TRBV6-1 to TRBJ1-2; D is undetermined. The CDR3 sequence is 12 residues long. The germline gives CDR1 MNHNS, CDR2 SASEGT. With 5 bases removed from V and 5 bases from J, the gap between germline ends came to 9 bases. CDR3 bases: TGTGCCAGCAGTTTAAGTTCGTATGGCTACACCTTC. This gives the protein CASSLSSYGYTF.

The chain joins TRBV7-2 to TRBJ1-3, with D unclear. The CDR3 runs 15 residues. The germline gives CDR1 SGHTA, CDR2 FQGNSA. V lost 5 bases, J lost 4 bases, and 15 bases lay in between. The CDR3 loop is CASSQDGNAGNTIYF. The CDR3 bases are TGTGCCAGCAGCCAAGATGGCAATGCGGGAAACACCATATATTTT.

The chain couples TRBV5-1 to TRBJ2-2; 7 bases agree with TRBD1. The V gene end was trimmed by 6 bases and the J gene end by 1 base; junction bases not matched to a gene: 15. CDR1 is SGHRS, CDR2 YFSETQ, per germline. This CDR3 region has 18 residues. CDR3 amino acids: CASIAQPIRTGNTGELFF. The CDR3, as DNA: TGCGCCAGCATAGCCCAACCGATTAGGACAGGGAACACCGGGGAGCTGTTTTTT.

This clone appeared a few times. The sample contains more than one DNA sequence encoding this CDR3. The rearrangement uses TRBV30 and TRBJ1-4; possibly TRBD1 for D (5 bases). This CDR3 comprises 13 residues. Between the trimmed V and J ends, which lost 3 bases and 6 bases, there was a span of 11 bases. The germline V gene encodes CDR1 GTSNPN and CDR2 SVGIG (reference sequence). CDR3: CAWSPGRDEKLFF. Written as DNA, the CDR3 is TGTGCCTGGAGCCCGGGACGAGATGAAAAACTGTTTTTT.

This rearrangement joins TRBV7-9 to TRBJ1-4; D is unresolved. V lost 1 base, J lost 8 bases, and 14 bases lay in between. Germline V gene data show CDR1 as SEHNR and CDR2 as FQNEAQ (reference sequence). CDR3 length equals 15 residues. This CDR3 is CASSLGSLAREKLFF. The CDR3 coding sequence is TGTGCCAGCAGCTTAGGGAGCTTGGCCCGAGAAAAACTGTTTTTT. The variable domain in full, with the rest retrieved from reference TRBV7-9 and TRBJ1-4, is DTGVSQNPRHKITKRGQNVTFRCDPISEHNRLYWYRQTLGQGPEFLTYFQNEAQLEKSRLLSDRFSAERPKGSFSTLEIQRTEQGDSAMYLCASSLGSLAREKLFFGSGTQLSVL.

This sequence joins TRBV28 and TRBJ1-5; 8 bases agree with TRBD1. The CDR3 is 15 residues long. Germline lookup yields CDR1 MDHEN and CDR2 SYDVKM. V was clipped by 5 bases and J by 3 bases; unmatched bases: 6. The CDR3: CASSPRTGSNQPQHF. CDR3 sequence (DNA): TGTGCCAGCAGTCCCAGGACAGGGTCCAATCAGCCCCAGCATTTT.

In this sample, this clone turned up a few times. This chain joins TRBV6-6 and TRBJ1-1; 7 bases are shared with TRBD1. Losses at the gene ends were 6 bases for V and 2 bases for J; bases not matched to a gene: 6. CDR1 MNHNY and CDR2 SVGAGI come from the germline V gene (reference sequence). The CDR3 sequence is 14 residues long. The CDR3 here is CASRSGGGNTEAFF. In nucleotides, the CDR3 is TGTGCCAGCAGATCAGGGGGAGGCAACACTGAAGCTTTCTTT.

This clone was counted once. This sequence joins TRBV5-5 and TRBJ2-2; D ambiguous. The length of the CDR3 is 11 residues. Per the germline V gene, CDR1 is SGHKS and CDR2 is YYEKEE (reference sequence). Between the trimmed V and J ends, which lost 5 bases and 7 bases, there was a span of 6 bases. CDR3 amino acids: CASREVGELFF. Written as DNA, the CDR3 is TGTGCCAGCAGGGAAGTCGGGGAGCTGTTTTTT.

V gene TRBV5-4 combines with J gene TRBJ2-2; TRBD1 agrees at 7 bases. With V trimmed by 3 bases and J by 7 bases, 6 bases remained unmatched. The CDR3 runs to 14 residues. Germline V gene data show CDR1 as SGHNT and CDR2 as YYREEE (reference sequence). The CDR3 region is CASSSKGAGGELFF. DNA of the CDR3: TGTGCCAGCAGCTCCAAGGGGGCGGGCGGGGAGCTGTTTTTT. Filled out from reference TRBV5-4 and TRBJ2-2, the complete variable domain reads ETGVTQSPTHLIKTRGQQVTLRCSSQSGHNTVSWYQQALGQGPQFIFQYYREEENGRGNFPPRFSGLQFPNYSSELNVNALELDDSALYLCASSSKGAGGELFFGEGSRLTVL.

This clone appeared a few times. The chain links TRBV2 to TRBJ2-7, with D possibly being TRBD1 or TRBD2 (5 bases each). Trimming pared 3 bases from V and 2 bases from J, leaving 11 bases between. The germline V gene has CDR1 SNHLY and CDR2 FYNNEI. CDR3 length: 14 residues. This CDR3 reads CASSEGTVTYEQYF. CDR3 nucleotide sequence: TGTGCCAGCAGTGAGGGGACGGTTACCTACGAGCAGTACTTC.

This clone was picked up many times. This chain connects TRBV4-1 to TRBJ1-1; 8 bases map to TRBD1. The CDR3 runs to 16 residues. From germline, CDR1 is MGHRA and CDR2 YSYEKL. J was trimmed by 1 base and V by 1 base; bases with no gene match: 5. The CDR3 region is CASSQGLDRENTEAFF. DNA for the CDR3: TGCGCCAGCAGCCAAGGGTTGGACAGGGAGAACACTGAAGCTTTCTTT.